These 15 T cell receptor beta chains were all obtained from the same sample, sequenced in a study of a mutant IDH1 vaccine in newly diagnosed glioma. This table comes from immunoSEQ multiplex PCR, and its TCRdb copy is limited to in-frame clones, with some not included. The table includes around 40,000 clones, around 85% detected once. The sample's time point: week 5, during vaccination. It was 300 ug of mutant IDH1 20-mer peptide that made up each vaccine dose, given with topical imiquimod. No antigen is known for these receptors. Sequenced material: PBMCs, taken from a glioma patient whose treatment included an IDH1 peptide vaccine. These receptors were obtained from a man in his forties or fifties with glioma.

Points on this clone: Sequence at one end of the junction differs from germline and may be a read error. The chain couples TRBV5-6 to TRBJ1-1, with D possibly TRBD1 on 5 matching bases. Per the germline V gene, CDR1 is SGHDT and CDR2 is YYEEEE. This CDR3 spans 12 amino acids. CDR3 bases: TGTGCCAGCAGACCAGGGAACGCTGAAGCTTTCTTT. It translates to CASRPGNAEAFF.

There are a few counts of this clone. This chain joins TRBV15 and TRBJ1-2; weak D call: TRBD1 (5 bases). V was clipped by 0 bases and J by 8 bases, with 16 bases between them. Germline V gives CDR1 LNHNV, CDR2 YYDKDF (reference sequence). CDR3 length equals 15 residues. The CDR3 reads CATSRDRAGTHGYTF. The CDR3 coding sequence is TGTGCCACCAGCAGAGATCGGGCAGGGACCCACGGCTACACCTTC.

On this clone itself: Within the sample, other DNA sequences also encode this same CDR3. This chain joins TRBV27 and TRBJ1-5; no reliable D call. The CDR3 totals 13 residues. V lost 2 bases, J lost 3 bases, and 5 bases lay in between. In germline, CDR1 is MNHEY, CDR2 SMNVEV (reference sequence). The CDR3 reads CASSLQSNQPQHF. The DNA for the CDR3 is TGTGCCAGCAGTTTACAGTCCAATCAGCCCCAGCATTTT.

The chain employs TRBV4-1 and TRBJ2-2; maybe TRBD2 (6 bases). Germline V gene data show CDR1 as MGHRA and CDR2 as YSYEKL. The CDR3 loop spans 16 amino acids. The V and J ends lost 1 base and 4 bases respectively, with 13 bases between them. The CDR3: CASSQVRSGGTGELFF. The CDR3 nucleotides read TGCGCCAGCAGCCAAGTTCGTTCCGGGGGCACCGGGGAGCTGTTTTTT.

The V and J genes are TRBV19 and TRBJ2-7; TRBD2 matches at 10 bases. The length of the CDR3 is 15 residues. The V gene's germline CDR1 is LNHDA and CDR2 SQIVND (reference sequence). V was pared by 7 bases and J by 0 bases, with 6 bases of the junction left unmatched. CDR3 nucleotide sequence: TGTGCCAGTACCAAACTAGCGGGAAGCTCCTACGAGCAGTACTTC. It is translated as CASTKLAGSSYEQYF.

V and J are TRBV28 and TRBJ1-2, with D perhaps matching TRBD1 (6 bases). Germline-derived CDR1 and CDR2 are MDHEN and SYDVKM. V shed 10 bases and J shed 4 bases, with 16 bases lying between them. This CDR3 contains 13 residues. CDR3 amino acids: CATSGGGGYGYTF. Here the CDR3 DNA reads TGTGCCACATCTGGGGGAGGGGGCTATGGCTACACCTTC.

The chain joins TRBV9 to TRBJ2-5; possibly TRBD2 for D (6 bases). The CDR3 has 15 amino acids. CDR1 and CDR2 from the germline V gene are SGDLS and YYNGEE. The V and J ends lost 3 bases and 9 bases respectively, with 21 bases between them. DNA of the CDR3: TGTGCCAGCAGCGAGAGTGGCCATAGGGACTGGCCCCAGTACTTC. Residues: CASSESGHRDWPQYF.

The CDR3 coding sequence is TGTGCCATCAGTGAGTCGTTGATGGCGGTATCAGATACGCAGTATTTT. Its translation: CAISESLMAVSDTQYF. The V call is TRBV10-3, the J call TRBJ2-3; no firm D call. V dropped 0 bases and J dropped 4 bases, with 14 bases sitting between them. This CDR3 has 16 residues. Per the germline V gene, CDR1 is ENHRY and CDR2 is SYGVKD.

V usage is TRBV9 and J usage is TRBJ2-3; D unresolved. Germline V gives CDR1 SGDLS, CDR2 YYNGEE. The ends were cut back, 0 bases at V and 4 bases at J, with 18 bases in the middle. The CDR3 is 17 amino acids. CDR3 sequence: CASSVEWGARFADTQYF. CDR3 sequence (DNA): TGTGCCAGCAGCGTAGAATGGGGTGCCAGGTTTGCAGATACGCAGTATTTT.

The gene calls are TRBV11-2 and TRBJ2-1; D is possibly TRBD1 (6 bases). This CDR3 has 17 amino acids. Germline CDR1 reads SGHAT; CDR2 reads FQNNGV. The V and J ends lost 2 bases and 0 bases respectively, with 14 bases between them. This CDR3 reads CASSLLDSHSSYNEQFF. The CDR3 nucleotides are TGTGCCAGCAGCTTACTGGACAGCCACAGCTCCTACAATGAGCAGTTCTTC.

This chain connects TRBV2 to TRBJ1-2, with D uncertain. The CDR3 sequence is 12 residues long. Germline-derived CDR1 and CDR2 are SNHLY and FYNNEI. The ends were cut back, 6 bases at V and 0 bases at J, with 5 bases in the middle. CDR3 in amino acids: CASRVSNYGYTF. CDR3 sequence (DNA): TGTGCCAGCAGGGTTTCTAACTATGGCTACACCTTC.

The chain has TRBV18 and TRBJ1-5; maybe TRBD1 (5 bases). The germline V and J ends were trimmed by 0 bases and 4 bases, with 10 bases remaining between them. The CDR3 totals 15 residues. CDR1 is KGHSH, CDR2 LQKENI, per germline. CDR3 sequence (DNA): TGTGCCAGCTCACCACCCGGGGCAGGGAATCAGCCCCAGCATTTT. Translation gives CASSPPGAGNQPQHF.

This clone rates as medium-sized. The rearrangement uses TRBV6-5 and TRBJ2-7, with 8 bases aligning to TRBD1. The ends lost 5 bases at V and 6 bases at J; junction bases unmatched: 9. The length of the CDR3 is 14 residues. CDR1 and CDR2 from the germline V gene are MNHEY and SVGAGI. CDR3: CASSPTGTGGEQYF. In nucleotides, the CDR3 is TGTGCCAGCAGTCCAACCGGGACAGGCGGCGAGCAGTACTTC.

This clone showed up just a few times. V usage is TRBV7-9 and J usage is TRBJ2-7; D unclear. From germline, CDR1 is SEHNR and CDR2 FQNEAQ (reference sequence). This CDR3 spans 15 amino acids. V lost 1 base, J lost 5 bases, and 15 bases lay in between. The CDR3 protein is CASSLDRSAPHEQYF. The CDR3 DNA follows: TGTGCCAGCAGCTTAGACCGGTCAGCTCCCCACGAGCAGTACTTC.

In DNA form, the CDR3 reads TGTGCCAGCAGGAGCGGTTCTAGCACAGATACGCAGTATTTT. Its protein product is CASRSGSSTDTQYF. This sequence joins TRBV2 and TRBJ2-3; tentative D call: TRBD2 (5 bases). The V gene lost 6 bases and the J gene lost 0 bases, with 10 bases spanning the gap. Germline CDR1 SNHLY, CDR2 FYNNEI. The CDR3 has 14 amino acids.